This T cell receptor beta chain was sequenced during a study of blood T cell repertoires in COVID-19. The wider study: Samples representing acute and convalescent COVID-19 were sourced from the United States, Italy and Spain.

J was trimmed by 10 bases and V by 1 base; bases with no gene match: 4. Germline CDR1 MNHNS, CDR2 SASEGT. This CDR3 contains 15 residues. Seattle cases were enrolled at active infection and followed longitudinally. Using immunoSEQ multiplex PCR, the repertoire was profiled, and TCRdb retains in-frame clones only, with some absent. This table has roughly 140,000 clones, roughly 85% appearing once. The source material was peripheral blood. The sequence derives from a woman aged 60-70 years with COVID-19, enrolled during active disease. The chain uses TRBV6-1 and TRBJ1-6, with TRBD1 identical over 10 bases. CDR3 loop: CASSEVGTGVSPLHF. CDR3 DNA: TGTGCCAGCAGTGAAGTAGGGACAGGGGTCTCACCCCTCCACTTT.